A selection of T cell receptor beta chains follows, all from one sample in a study of Ad26.COV2.S vaccination and SARS-CoV-2 variants. The method was immunoSEQ multiplex PCR; TCRdb's version includes in-frame clones alone and lacks a portion of them. This sample has roughly 320,000 clones, with around four fifths found just once. The sequences come from peripheral blood, collected in a trial of Ad26.COV2.S vaccine versus placebo. The receptors were gathered from a person aged 18-65 years who received the Ad26.COV2.S COVID-19 vaccine or a placebo. CDR3s leave out the opening cysteine and the closing phenylalanine or tryptophan. Each record gives: V gene, J gene, CDR3 protein.

v_call: TRBV5-4
j_call: TRBJ1-3
cdr3_aa: ASSLEVERNTIY

v_call: TRBV7-7
j_call: TRBJ2-2
cdr3_aa: ASSPRQGTGELF

v_call: TRBV9
j_call: TRBJ2-2
cdr3_aa: ASSRGNTGELF

v_call: TRBV28
j_call: TRBJ2-7
cdr3_aa: ASGRREQY

v_call: TRBV6-4
j_call: TRBJ2-2
cdr3_aa: ASSDSGSAGELF

v_call: TRBV5-8
j_call: TRBJ2-5
cdr3_aa: ASSLSRGFRETQY

v_call: TRBV29-1
j_call: TRBJ2-3
cdr3_aa: TTEGPQEDTQY

v_call: TRBV13
j_call: TRBJ2-1
cdr3_aa: ASRRPGLAGGPYISEQF

v_call: TRBV7-2
j_call: TRBJ1-3
cdr3_aa: ASSPAPYRGRPGNTIY

v_call: TRBV28
j_call: TRBJ2-7
cdr3_aa: ASSAQGPKNEQY

v_call: TRBV28
j_call: TRBJ2-1
cdr3_aa: ASSLGTGEQF

v_call: TRBV12-3/TRBV12-4
j_call: TRBJ1-2
cdr3_aa: ASSETANYGYT

v_call: TRBV4-1
j_call: TRBJ2-5
cdr3_aa: ASSQDFGQGGRETQY

v_call: TRBV19
j_call: TRBJ1-3
cdr3_aa: ASKASGNTIY

v_call: TRBV11-2
j_call: TRBJ2-2
cdr3_aa: ASSLGTGITGELF

v_call: TRBV3-1/TRBV3-2
j_call: TRBJ1-1
cdr3_aa: ASSSLSNTEAF

v_call: TRBV6-5
j_call: TRBJ2-2
cdr3_aa: ASSVRTGITGELF

v_call: TRBV11-2
j_call: TRBJ2-5
cdr3_aa: ASSIGTRGRKETQY

v_call: TRBV18
j_call: TRBJ2-7
cdr3_aa: ASSPPAGEQY

v_call: TRBV3-1/TRBV3-2
j_call: TRBJ2-7
cdr3_aa: ASSPLASGGSPYEQY

v_call: TRBV6-2/TRBV6-3
j_call: TRBJ2-3
cdr3_aa: ASSYGGGVTDTQY

v_call: TRBV15
j_call: TRBJ2-7
cdr3_aa: ATSRVRQGTHEQY

v_call: TRBV7-9
j_call: TRBJ2-7
cdr3_aa: ASSSQGEGYEQY

v_call: TRBV21-1
j_call: TRBJ2-1
cdr3_aa: ASSKEAVGRGRRNEQF

v_call: TRBV7-6
j_call: TRBJ1-6
cdr3_aa: ASSLTANSPLH

v_call: TRBV7-2
j_call: TRBJ1-6
cdr3_aa: ASSSTGTRAPLH

v_call: TRBV3-1/TRBV3-2
j_call: TRBJ1-6
cdr3_aa: ASRLRGNSPLH

v_call: TRBV19
j_call: TRBJ1-1
cdr3_aa: ASSISGVRNTEAF

v_call: TRBV5-4
j_call: TRBJ2-7
cdr3_aa: ASSPDRVLIHEQY

v_call: TRBV19
j_call: TRBJ2-3
cdr3_aa: ASSIDGLAGTPDTQY

v_call: TRBV7-2
j_call: TRBJ1-4
cdr3_aa: ASSPTGATNEKLF

v_call: TRBV5-1
j_call: TRBJ1-1
cdr3_aa: ASSLRPGGGTEAF

v_call: TRBV5-6
j_call: TRBJ2-3
cdr3_aa: ASSFLTGGTDTQY

v_call: TRBV25-1
j_call: TRBJ1-2
cdr3_aa: ASSDTRQVLGGYT

v_call: TRBV7-3
j_call: TRBJ2-1
cdr3_aa: ASSSGPDREQF

v_call: TRBV4-1
j_call: TRBJ2-3
cdr3_aa: ASSQESRGQVADTQY

v_call: TRBV3-1/TRBV3-2
j_call: TRBJ1-5
cdr3_aa: ASSGGYSNQPQH

v_call: TRBV28
j_call: TRBJ2-7
cdr3_aa: ASSSGTGLSYEQY

v_call: TRBV5-4
j_call: TRBJ2-7
cdr3_aa: ASSSGLPRTRTYEQY

v_call: TRBV5-1
j_call: TRBJ1-4
cdr3_aa: ASSTGAPTNEKLF

v_call: TRBV6-5
j_call: TRBJ2-5
cdr3_aa: ASSPGGRLKTQY

v_call: TRBV5-1
j_call: TRBJ2-3
cdr3_aa: ASSGGVFGDTQY